This record looks at one TCR beta chain sequence and its context. Its antigen remains unidentified. No base quality values were provided; no much bigger clone lies one nucleotide off. The data stem from a study of T-cell reconstitution after alpha-beta-depleted transplantation in children (TCRdb year 2016). Some background on the complete study: Using TCR repertoire profiling, the study quantitatively followed how T-cell immune reconstitution unfolded in children after TCRalphabeta/CD19-depleted allogeneic hematopoietic cell transplantation. Paper-wide results and their limitations: In some patients, the high TCRbeta diversity seen at day 60 was put down to recipient T cells and intrathymic progenitors that had survived conditioning. About two months after transplant, the apparently early recovery of alphabetaT-cell counts reportedly depended on just several hundred clones that had expanded rapidly and came from non-depleted graft cells. Hyperexpanded clone frequencies declined over subsequent months; after one year, T-cell counts and TCRbeta diversity were mostly attributed to newly produced T cells.

Interpreted using the paper, the treatment or condition label stands for: allogeneic hematopoietic cell transplantation with graft depleted of TCRalphabeta T cells and CD19 B cells. TCRalphabeta/CD19-depleted allogeneic hematopoietic cell grafts were given to the transplant recipients, all of whom were children. Library preparation used PCR. The data were produced on an Illumina HiSeq 2500. TCR library preparation used molecular barcoding, with unique molecular identifiers applied to normalize quantification of the TCRbeta repertoire. TCRdb trimmed the raw reads at Q25, called clones with MiXCR and kept productive beta chains. CDR3 protein duplicates are merged, each entry listing the most common genes and DNA. This sample gives about 610,000 distinct CDR3 sequences in total; roughly 30% of them show up just once. The ten largest clones capture 30% to 40% of the sample. CDR1 and CDR2, per the germline V gene, are SQVTM and ANQGSEA. V lost 3 bases and J lost 2 bases; the stretch between them is 9 bases long. The CDR3 has 13 amino acids, counting the end cysteine and phenylalanine. The DNA shown is the 39-base CDR3, in frame from base 1.

The chain links TRBV29-1 with TRBJ2-3, with the D gene too uncertain to name. The TCR sequence derives from a boy less than two years old with Wiskott-Aldrich syndrome, due to receive a stem cell transplant. This specimen consisted of PBMCs, obtained before TCRalphabeta/CD19-depleted stem cell transplant. Read as DNA, the sequence is TGCAGCGTTGACCGAGGAGACACAGATACGCAGTATTTT. Its protein is CSVDRGDTDTQYF.